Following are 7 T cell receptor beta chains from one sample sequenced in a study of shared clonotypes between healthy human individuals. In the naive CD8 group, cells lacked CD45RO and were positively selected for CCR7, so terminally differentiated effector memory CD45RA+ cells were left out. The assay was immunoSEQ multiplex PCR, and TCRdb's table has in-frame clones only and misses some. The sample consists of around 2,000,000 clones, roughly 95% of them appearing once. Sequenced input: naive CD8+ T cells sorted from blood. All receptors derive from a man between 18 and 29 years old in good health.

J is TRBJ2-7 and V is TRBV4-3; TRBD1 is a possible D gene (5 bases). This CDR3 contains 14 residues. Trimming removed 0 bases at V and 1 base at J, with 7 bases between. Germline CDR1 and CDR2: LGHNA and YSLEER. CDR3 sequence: CASSQERQSYEQYF. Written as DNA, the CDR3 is TGCGCCAGCAGCCAAGAAAGACAGTCCTACGAGCAGTACTTC.

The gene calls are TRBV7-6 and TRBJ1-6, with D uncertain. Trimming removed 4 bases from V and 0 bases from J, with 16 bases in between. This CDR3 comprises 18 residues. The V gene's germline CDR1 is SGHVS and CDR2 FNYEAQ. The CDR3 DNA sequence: TGTGCCAGCAGCTCCGGGTTGGGGTTTAGCTCCTATAATTCACCCCTCCACTTT. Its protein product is CASSSGLGFSSYNSPLHF. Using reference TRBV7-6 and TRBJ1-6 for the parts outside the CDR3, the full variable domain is GAGVSQSPRYKVTKRGQDVALRCDPISGHVSLYWYRQALGQGPEFLTYFNYEAQQDKSGLPNDRFSAERPEGSISTLTIQRTEQRDSAMYRCASSSGLGFSSYNSPLHFGNGTRLTVT.

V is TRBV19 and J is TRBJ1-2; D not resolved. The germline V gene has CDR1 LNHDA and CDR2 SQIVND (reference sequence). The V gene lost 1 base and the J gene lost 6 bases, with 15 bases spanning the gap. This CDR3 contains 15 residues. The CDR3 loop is CASSIVPSAVDGYTF. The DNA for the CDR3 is TGTGCCAGTAGTATAGTTCCTTCTGCTGTAGATGGCTACACCTTC.

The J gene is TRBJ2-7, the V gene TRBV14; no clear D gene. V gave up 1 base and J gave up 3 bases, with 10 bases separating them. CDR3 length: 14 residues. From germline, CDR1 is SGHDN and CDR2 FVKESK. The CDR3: CASSQAAEFYEQYF. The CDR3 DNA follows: TGTGCCAGCAGCCAAGCGGCCGAGTTCTACGAGCAGTACTTC.

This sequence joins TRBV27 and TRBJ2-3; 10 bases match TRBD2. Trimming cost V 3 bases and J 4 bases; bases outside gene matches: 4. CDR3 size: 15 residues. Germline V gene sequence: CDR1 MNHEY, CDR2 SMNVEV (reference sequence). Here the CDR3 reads CASSLGSGRPDTQYF. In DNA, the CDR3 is TGTGCCAGCAGTTTGGGTAGCGGGAGGCCAGATACGCAGTATTTT.

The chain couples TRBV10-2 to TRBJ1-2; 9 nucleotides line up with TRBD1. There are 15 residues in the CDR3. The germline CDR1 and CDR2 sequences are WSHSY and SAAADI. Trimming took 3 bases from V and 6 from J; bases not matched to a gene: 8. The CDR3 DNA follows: TGCGCCAGCAGTGAATTTAGGACAGGGGCTAATGGCTACACCTTC. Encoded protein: CASSEFRTGANGYTF.

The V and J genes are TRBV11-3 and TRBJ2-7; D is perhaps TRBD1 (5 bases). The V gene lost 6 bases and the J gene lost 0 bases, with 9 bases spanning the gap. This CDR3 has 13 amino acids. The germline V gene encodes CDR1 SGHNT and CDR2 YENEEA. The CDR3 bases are TGTGCCAGCAGTGACAGTAACTCCTACGAGCAGTACTTC. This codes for CASSDSNSYEQYF.